Below, 28 T cell receptor beta chains from the same sample are listed, as sequenced in a study of blood T cell repertoires in COVID-19. This table comes from immunoSEQ multiplex PCR, and its TCRdb copy is limited to in-frame clones, with some not included. The sample includes hundreds of thousands of clones, 88% seen only once; the top ten take less than 3%. Sample: PBMCs or T cells enriched from blood (not recorded which). Every receptor here comes from a woman aged 45-60 years who had recovered from COVID-19.

This chain connects TRBV19 to TRBJ1-5; a weak D match, TRBD1 (5 bases). Trimming shortened V by 5 bases and J by 6 bases, and 11 bases separated the two germline ends. Germline assignment: CDR1 LNHDA and CDR2 SQIVND (reference sequence). This CDR3 spans 13 amino acids. The DNA for the CDR3 is TGTGCCAGTAGTGCAGGGAACGGTCAGCCCCAGCATTTT. The encoded protein is CASSAGNGQPQHF. The variable domain in full, completed from reference TRBV19 and TRBJ1-5, reads DGGITQSPKYLFRKEGQNVTLSCEQNLNHDAMYWYRQDPGQGLRLIYYSQIVNDFQKGDIAEGYSVSREKKESFPLTVTSAQKNPTAFYLCASSAGNGQPQHFGDGTRLSIL.

The rearrangement joins TRBV4-3 to TRBJ2-2; 11 bases map to TRBD2. There are 17 residues in the CDR3. From germline, CDR1 is LGHNA and CDR2 YSLEER. V was pared by 0 bases and J by 5 bases, with 5 bases of the junction left unmatched. This chain's CDR3 is CASSQEGLAGGTGELFF. The CDR3 DNA is TGCGCCAGCAGCCAAGAAGGTCTAGCGGGAGGAACCGGGGAGCTGTTTTTT.

The rearrangement links TRBV18 to TRBJ1-2, with a weak D call TRBD1 (5 bases). Germline V lookup: CDR1 KGHSH, CDR2 LQKENI. Trimming took 3 bases from V and 10 from J, leaving 15 bases between them. The CDR3 loop spans 13 amino acids. The CDR3 loop is CASSPRRGEDYTF. Here the CDR3 DNA reads TGTGCCAGCTCACCCCGCCGAGGGGAGGACTACACCTTC.

The CDR3, as DNA: TGTGCCAGCAGTCAAAGGTGGAGGGGGCTTCGCTACGAGCAGTACTTC. Protein: CASSQRWRGLRYEQYF. V and J are TRBV21-1 and TRBJ2-7; the table assigns TRBD1, which was not confirmed against the DNA. TRBV21-1 is termed a pseudogene. The CDR3 is 16 residues long.

The V and J genes are TRBV7-8 and TRBJ1-5; 10 nucleotides align to TRBD1. This CDR3 has 18 amino acids. Germline trimming cut 2 bases from V and 0 bases from J; bases unmatched to any gene: 7. Germline V gene data show CDR1 as SGHVS and CDR2 as FQNEAQ. The CDR3 is CASSLWTGQGYSNQPQHF. CDR3 DNA sequence: TGTGCCAGCAGCTTATGGACGGGACAGGGGTATAGCAATCAGCCCCAGCATTTT.

This sequence joins TRBV7-8 and TRBJ1-5; 10 bases fit TRBD1. CDR1 and CDR2 (germline): SGHVS, FQNEAQ. V lost 7 bases to trimming and J lost 3 bases; unmatched junction nucleotides: 6. This CDR3 has 15 residues. CDR3 sequence: CASTQDRGYNQPQHF. In DNA form, the CDR3 reads TGTGCCAGCACCCAGGACAGGGGGTACAATCAGCCCCAGCATTTT.

The chain carries TRBV9 and TRBJ2-3; 10 nucleotides align to TRBD2. V lost 0 bases and J lost 1; bases outside the gene matches: 2. Per germline, CDR1 SGDLS and CDR2 YYNGEE. The CDR3 is 16 residues long. Here the CDR3 DNA reads TGTGCCAGCAGCGTAGGGACTAGCGGTCGCACAGATACGCAGTATTTT. Protein product: CASSVGTSGRTDTQYF. Combining the CDR3 with reference TRBV9 and TRBJ2-3 gives the whole variable domain DSGVTQTPKHLITATGQRVTLRCSPRSGDLSVYWYQQSLDQGLQFLIQYYNGEERAKGNILERFSAQQFPDLHSELNLSSLELGDSALYFCASSVGTSGRTDTQYFGPGTRLTVL.

The J gene is TRBJ2-1, the V gene TRBV28, with D maybe TRBD2 (5 bases). The germline CDR1 and CDR2 sequences are MDHEN and SYDVKM. The CDR3 has 13 amino acids. The V gene lost 9 bases and the J gene lost 0 bases, with 9 bases spanning the gap. CDR3 coding DNA: TGTGCCAGTGAAACTAGCTCCTACAATGAGCAGTTCTTC. This codes for CASETSSYNEQFF.

V gene TRBV24-1 combines with J gene TRBJ2-1; a possible D gene is TRBD1 (6 bases). The CDR3 has 16 amino acids. The ends were cut back, 6 bases at V and 1 base at J, with 15 bases in the middle. CDR1 is KGHDR and CDR2 is SFDVKD in the germline V gene. This CDR3 is CATSNPGANSYNEQFF. CDR3 bases: TGTGCCACCAGTAATCCAGGGGCGAATTCCTACAATGAGCAGTTCTTC.

J is TRBJ1-2 and V is TRBV29-1, with no clear D. The germline gives CDR1 SQVTM, CDR2 ANQGSEA. This CDR3 is built from 12 residues. The CDR3: CSGRVQDYGYTF. The CDR3 DNA is TGCAGTGGGCGCGTTCAGGACTATGGCTACACCTTC.

This clone was observed a few times. This chain joins TRBV10-3 and TRBJ1-1; 7 nucleotides line up with TRBD1. Germline CDR1 ENHRY, CDR2 SYGVKD. The trim removed 4 bases at V and 5 bases at J, leaving 7 bases unmatched. The CDR3 covers 14 residues. The CDR3 is CAISVRGGLTEAFF. The CDR3 DNA reads TGTGCCATCAGTGTCCGAGGGGGCCTGACTGAAGCTTTCTTT.

This clone was observed a single time. The rearrangement joins TRBV11-3 to TRBJ2-1; tentative D call: TRBD2 (5 bases). The ends were cut back, 4 bases at V and 11 bases at J, with 15 bases in the middle. Germline V gene sequence: CDR1 SGHNT, CDR2 YENEEA. CDR3 length equals 13 residues. The CDR3 sequence: CASSSSGSYKQFF. CDR3 coding DNA: TGTGCCAGCAGCTCATCGGGGTCTTATAAGCAGTTCTTC.

The chain employs TRBV2 and TRBJ2-5; D is unclear. This CDR3 spans 12 amino acids. V was shortened by 8 bases and J by 4 bases, with 11 bases between the two germline ends. The germline V gene has CDR1 SNHLY and CDR2 FYNNEI. CDR3 protein: CASSKPPETQYF. CDR3 bases: TGTGCCAGCTCTAAACCCCCAGAGACCCAGTACTTC.

The chain combines TRBV7-6 with TRBJ1-4; D is undetermined. The CDR3 has 15 residues. V was pared by 1 base and J by 3 bases, with 9 bases between. The germline V gene encodes CDR1 SGHVS and CDR2 FNYEAQ. CDR3 region: CASSLGRRSNEKLFF. The CDR3 DNA reads TGTGCCAGCAGCTTAGGTCGCAGATCTAATGAAAAACTGTTTTTT.

The rearrangement links TRBV12-5 to TRBJ1-2; D call uncertain. V was clipped by 1 base and J by 7 bases, with 7 bases between them. Germline V gene data show CDR1 as LGHNT and CDR2 as FRNRAP. The CDR3 covers 12 residues. For the CDR3, the DNA is TGTGCTAGTGGTTTGGCGGCAGGTGGCTACACCTTC. It translates to CASGLAAGGYTF.

This chain uses TRBV28 with TRBJ1-5; 9 bases match TRBD1. The germline V gene has CDR1 MDHEN and CDR2 SYDVKM. Trimming took 4 bases from V and 7 from J; bases not matched to a gene: 11. This CDR3 is 16 amino acids long. CDR3 DNA sequence: TGTGCCAGCAGTTCAACCGGGACAGGGAGGTTACAGCCCCAGCATTTT. It specifies CASSSTGTGRLQPQHF.

The chain joins TRBV5-1 to TRBJ2-3, with TRBD2 matching 11 bases. The V gene end was trimmed by 0 bases and the J gene end by 0 bases; junction bases not matched to a gene: 3. The CDR3 contains 17 residues. Germline V gene lookup returns CDR1 SGHRS and CDR2 YFSETQ. The CDR3 reads CASSLVAGGPSTDTQYF. The CDR3 bases are TGCGCCAGCAGCTTGGTAGCGGGAGGGCCGAGCACAGATACGCAGTATTTT.

The chain carries TRBV6-2 or TRBV6-3 and TRBJ1-4, with TRBD1 matching over 9 bases. The CDR3 sequence is 16 residues long. J gave up 4 bases and V 5 bases, and 8 bases lay outside the gene matches. Germline V gives CDR1 MNHEY, CDR2 SVGEGT. The CDR3 loop reads CASSTIKTGGNEKLFF. The CDR3 bases are TGTGCCAGCAGTACCATCAAGACAGGGGGTAATGAAAAACTGTTTTTT.

This chain uses TRBV27 with TRBJ1-2; 10 nucleotides agree with TRBD1. The CDR3 has 14 residues. V lost 3 bases, J lost 6 bases, and 4 bases stayed unmatched. CDR1 and CDR2 from the germline V gene are MNHEY and SMNVEV (reference sequence). CDR3 nucleotide sequence: TGTGCCAGCAGTTTTCGGACAGGGGGTAATGGCTACACCTTC. It yields the protein CASSFRTGGNGYTF.

The chain carries TRBV10-3 and TRBJ2-7; 9 bases agree with TRBD2. The CDR3 is 16 amino acids. With V trimmed by 0 bases and J by 0 bases, 3 bases remained unmatched. Per the germline V gene, CDR1 is ENHRY and CDR2 is SYGVKD. The CDR3 region is CAISESFSGSSYEQYF. CDR3 sequence (DNA): TGTGCCATCAGTGAGTCTTTTAGCGGGAGCTCCTACGAGCAGTACTTC.

The CDR3 DNA follows: TGTGCCAGCAGCGGATACCGGACAGGGAGGAGCAATCAGCCCCAGCATTTT. The encoded protein is CASSGYRTGRSNQPQHF. V gene TRBV7-2 combines with J gene TRBJ1-5; 8 bases fit TRBD1. Germline V gene data show CDR1 as SGHTA and CDR2 as FQGNSA. J lost 1 base, V lost 5 bases, and 10 bases had no gene match. CDR3 length: 17 residues.

The genes are TRBV30 and TRBJ1-1; 8 nucleotides agree with TRBD1. The V segment lost 2 bases and the J segment 4 bases; nucleotides outside the gene matches: 9. The CDR3 loop spans 15 amino acids. The V gene's germline CDR1 is GTSNPN and CDR2 SVGIG (reference sequence). The CDR3 spells CAWSNSGGAVTEAFF. The CDR3, as DNA: TGTGCCTGGAGTAACTCAGGGGGCGCGGTCACTGAAGCTTTCTTT.

The V gene is TRBV15, the J gene TRBJ2-1; 7 bases line up with TRBD2. The CDR3 is 15 residues long. Trimming at V came to 5 bases and at J to 6 bases, leaving 10 bases not matched to a gene. Germline V lookup: CDR1 LNHNV, CDR2 YYDKDF (reference sequence). The CDR3: CATSEGGGRVNEQFF. CDR3 coding DNA: TGTGCCACCAGCGAGGGCGGCGGGAGAGTCAATGAGCAGTTCTTC.

The table lists this clone with a few counts. CDR3 loop: CASSKALWEGGSYNSPLHF. The DNA for the CDR3 is TGTGCCAGCAGCAAAGCGCTCTGGGAGGGCGGCTCCTATAATTCACCCCTCCACTTT. J is TRBJ1-6 and V is TRBV21-1. TRBV21-1 is designated a pseudogene. The CDR3 has 19 residues.

This chain connects TRBV7-2 to TRBJ1-3; possibly TRBD1 for D (6 bases). The CDR3 sequence is 15 residues long. Trimming shortened V by 5 bases and J by 0 bases, and 11 bases separated the two germline ends. In germline, CDR1 is SGHTA, CDR2 FQGNSA. The CDR3 reads CASSPDRASGNTIYF. The CDR3 DNA is TGTGCCAGCAGCCCGGACAGAGCCTCTGGAAACACCATATATTTT.

This clone was counted between two and nine times. This CDR3 reads CASKQESSYEQYF. The CDR3, as DNA: TGTGCCAGCAAACAGGAGAGCTCCTACGAGCAGTACTTC. This sequence joins TRBV6-5 and TRBJ2-7; a possible D gene is TRBD1 (5 bases). Per the germline V gene, CDR1 is MNHEY and CDR2 is SVGAGI. V was pared by 7 bases and J by 0 bases, with 10 bases between. The CDR3 runs to 13 residues.

The chain carries TRBV5-1 and TRBJ1-4; 9 bases map to TRBD1. This CDR3 spans 14 amino acids. The V and J ends lost 4 bases and 5 bases, in that order; junction bases with no gene match: 3. Germline values: CDR1 SGHRS, CDR2 YFSETQ. The CDR3 bases are TGCGCCAGCAGCCTGACAGGGGGAAATGAAAAACTGTTTTTT. It encodes CASSLTGGNEKLFF.

The rearrangement uses TRBV12-3 or TRBV12-4 and TRBJ2-3; 7 bases fit TRBD2. There are 13 residues in the CDR3. With 6 bases clipped from V and 6 bases from J, the junction kept 6 bases outside the gene matches. CDR3 DNA: TGTGCCAGCAGCTTGGGACTATGGGATACGCAGTATTTT. Amino acid sequence: CASSLGLWDTQYF.